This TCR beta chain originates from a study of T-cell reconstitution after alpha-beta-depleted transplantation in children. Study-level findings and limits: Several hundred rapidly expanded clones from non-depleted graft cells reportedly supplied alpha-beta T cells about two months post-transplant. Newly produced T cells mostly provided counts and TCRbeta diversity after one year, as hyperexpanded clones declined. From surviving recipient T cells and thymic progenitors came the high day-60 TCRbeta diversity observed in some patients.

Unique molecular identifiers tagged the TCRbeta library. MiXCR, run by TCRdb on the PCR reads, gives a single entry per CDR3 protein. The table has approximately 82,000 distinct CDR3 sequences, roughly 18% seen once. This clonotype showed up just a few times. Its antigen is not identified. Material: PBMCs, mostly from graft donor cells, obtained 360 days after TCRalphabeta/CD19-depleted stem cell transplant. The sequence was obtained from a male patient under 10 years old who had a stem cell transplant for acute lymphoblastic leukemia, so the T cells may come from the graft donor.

Here the CDR3 DNA reads TGTGCCAGCAGCTTCGGACTAGTTACAGATACGCAGTATTTT. Translated: CASSFGLVTDTQYF. The chain links TRBV7-2 to TRBJ2-3; 7 bases map to TRBD2. Unmatched junction bases numbered 3, after V lost 3 bases and J lost 3 bases. Germline CDR1 reads SGHTA; CDR2 reads FQGNSA. The CDR3 runs 14 residues.